Presented here are 22 T cell receptor beta chains from one specimen sequenced in a study of cytomegalovirus exposure and HLA in healthy donors. Amplification used 60 Vbeta primers and 13 Jbeta primers. Clones were read by immunoSEQ multiplex PCR, and TCRdb kept only the in-frame ones, dropping some. The repertoire includes 250,000 to 350,000 clones, approximately 80% of them detected once, and approximately 0.3% sits in the top ten. Material: PBMCs. The receptors shown here come from a girl between 2 and 10 years old in good health and CMV-seronegative.

This sequence joins TRBV6-1 and TRBJ1-5, with 9 nucleotides matching TRBD1. This CDR3 region has 14 residues. The V gene's germline CDR1 is MNHNS and CDR2 SASEGT. The trim removed 5 bases at V and 5 bases at J, leaving 4 bases unmatched. CDR3 sequence: CASSFRTGDQPQHF. Here the CDR3 DNA reads TGTGCCAGCAGTTTCCGGACAGGGGATCAGCCCCAGCATTTT.

The CDR3 reads CASSPDSSTDTQYF. The CDR3 DNA follows: TGTGCCAGCAGCCCGGACTCTAGCACAGATACGCAGTATTTT. The chain carries TRBV5-4 and TRBJ2-3, with D perhaps matching TRBD2 (5 bases). Germline V gene lookup returns CDR1 SGHNT and CDR2 YYREEE (reference sequence). The V gene lost 4 bases and the J gene lost 0 bases, with 9 bases spanning the gap. CDR3 size: 14 residues.

The chain joins TRBV6-5 to TRBJ2-7; the D gene is possibly TRBD2 (6 bases). The CDR3 has 15 residues. Trimming left V 7 bases short and J 4 bases short, with 20 bases between. Germline CDR1 MNHEY, CDR2 SVGAGI. CDR3 in amino acids: CASKREVSHPYEQYF. The DNA of the CDR3 is TGTGCCAGCAAAAGGGAGGTTTCACATCCGTACGAGCAGTACTTC.

The chain links TRBV25-1 to TRBJ1-6, with TRBD1 matching over 10 bases. This CDR3 has 16 amino acids. The J segment lost 10 bases and the V segment lost 3 bases, leaving 9 bases of the junction unmatched. From germline, CDR1 is MGHDK and CDR2 SYGVNS. The CDR3 reads CASSDGTGVAYSPLHF. Written as DNA, the CDR3 is TGTGCCAGCAGTGATGGGACAGGGGTCGCCTACTCACCCCTCCACTTT.

This chain connects TRBV7-9 to TRBJ2-7; the match to TRBD2 covers 7 bases. V lost 5 bases to trimming and J lost 0 bases; unmatched junction nucleotides: 13. The CDR3 runs to 17 residues. In germline, CDR1 is SEHNR, CDR2 FQNEAQ (reference sequence). The CDR3 here is CASSPLGEGVASYEQYF. The CDR3 bases are TGTGCCAGCAGCCCCCTCGGGGAGGGAGTGGCCTCCTACGAGCAGTACTTC.

This clone was picked up one time. V is TRBV27 and J is TRBJ2-3; D not resolved. This CDR3 has 14 residues. V shed 9 bases and J shed 3 bases, with 16 bases lying between them. CDR1 and CDR2 from the germline V gene are MNHEY and SMNVEV (reference sequence). CDR3 DNA: TGTGCCAGTGCCTCTTTTAACCGGACAGATACGCAGTATTTT. Translated, it gives CASASFNRTDTQYF.

The chain recombines TRBV11-2 with TRBJ1-2, with 9 bases aligning to TRBD1. Trimming took 1 base from V and 2 from J; bases not matched to a gene: 2. The CDR3 totals 15 residues. The V gene's germline CDR1 is SGHAT and CDR2 FQNNGV. The CDR3 protein is CASSLGTGVNYGYTF. For the CDR3, the DNA is TGTGCCAGCAGCTTAGGGACAGGGGTCAACTATGGCTACACCTTC.

The chain joins TRBV30 to TRBJ1-2, with 7 bases aligning to TRBD1. The V gene's germline CDR1 is GTSNPN and CDR2 SVGIG (reference sequence). J was trimmed by 3 bases and V by 1 base; bases with no gene match: 2. This CDR3 is built from 13 residues. The CDR3 region is CAWSGTGHYGYTF. The CDR3 nucleotides are TGTGCCTGGAGTGGGACAGGTCACTATGGCTACACCTTC.

This chain links TRBV19 with TRBJ1-5; perhaps TRBD1 as D (6 bases). Germline V lookup: CDR1 LNHDA, CDR2 SQIVND (reference sequence). Trimming took 3 bases from V and 7 from J, leaving 10 bases between them. The CDR3 sequence is 13 residues long. CDR3 in DNA: TGTGCCAGTAGTATGGGGGCCCGGCAGCCCCAGCATTTT. Translated, it gives CASSMGARQPQHF.

This clone has a handful of counts. This rearrangement joins TRBV5-1 to TRBJ2-2; 7 bases are a match to TRBD2. Looked up from germline, CDR1 is SGHRS and CDR2 is YFSETQ. This CDR3 spans 15 amino acids. Trimming took 0 bases from V and 7 from J; bases not matched to a gene: 6. The CDR3 protein is CASSLAGGMSGELFF. DNA of the CDR3: TGCGCCAGCAGCTTGGCCGGGGGGATGAGCGGGGAGCTGTTTTTT.

This clone was counted between two and nine times. The rearrangement uses TRBV7-3 and TRBJ2-1, with no clear D. Trimming cost V 0 bases and J 5 bases, with 14 bases left between them. CDR1 is SGHTA, CDR2 FQGTGA, per germline. The CDR3 contains 16 residues. Here the CDR3 DNA reads TGTGCCAGCAGCTTAACTGGCACACCCAGTAACAATGAGCAGTTCTTC. Its protein product is CASSLTGTPSNNEQFF.

This chain uses TRBV5-1 with TRBJ2-7; a possible D gene is TRBD1 (5 bases). The CDR3 is 12 residues long. Trimming pared 5 bases from V and 5 bases from J, leaving 11 bases between. Per the germline V gene, CDR1 is SGHRS and CDR2 is YFSETQ. The CDR3 region is CASRQDFHEQYF. In DNA form, the CDR3 reads TGCGCCAGCAGACAGGATTTCCACGAGCAGTACTTC. The full variable domain, completed using reference TRBV5-1 and TRBJ2-7, is KAGVTQTPRYLIKTRGQQVTLSCSPISGHRSVSWYQQTPGQGLQFLFEYFSETQRNKGNFPGRFSGRQFSNSRSEMNVSTLELGDSALYLCASRQDFHEQYFGPGTRLTVT.

With respect to this clone: Germline is not matched at one junction end, which may reflect a read error. The chain has TRBV2 and TRBJ2-7; the match to TRBD2 covers 10 bases. Germline values: CDR1 SNHLY, CDR2 FYNNEI. This CDR3 comprises 11 residues. The CDR3 here is CASKGVAGGHF. As DNA, the CDR3 is TGTGCCAGCAAGGGGGTAGCGGGAGGCCACTTC.

The chain uses TRBV14 and TRBJ2-5, with 7 bases that match TRBD1. The J call may be in error: the DNA end matches TRBJ2-7 better. Looked up from germline, CDR1 is SGHDN and CDR2 is FVKESK. This CDR3 is built from 15 residues. CDR3 amino acids: CASSSTGTDSYEQYF. Here the CDR3 DNA reads TGTGCCAGCAGCTCGACCGGGACAGACTCCTACGAGCAGTACTTC.

The chain couples TRBV6-5 to TRBJ2-7; D not certain. Germline lookup yields CDR1 MNHEY and CDR2 SVGAGI. Trimming stripped 2 bases from V and 2 bases from J, with 10 bases between. This CDR3 has 14 residues. In DNA, the CDR3 is TGTGCCAGCAGTTACGGCTCCTTGGCCTACGAGCAGTACTTC. This sequence encodes CASSYGSLAYEQYF.

The chain links TRBV10-3 to TRBJ2-3, with 13 bases fitting TRBD2. The V gene end was trimmed by 2 bases and the J gene end by 4 bases; junction bases not matched to a gene: 21. The CDR3 sequence is 22 residues long. The germline CDR1 and CDR2 sequences are ENHRY and SYGVKD. This CDR3 is CAISETDSARTSGSWESDTQYF. The CDR3 DNA is TGTGCCATCAGTGAGACGGACAGTGCCCGGACTAGCGGGAGCTGGGAATCAGATACGCAGTATTTT.

The V call is TRBV7-3, the J call TRBJ2-2; 10 nucleotides align to TRBD2. Germline V lookup: CDR1 SGHTA, CDR2 FQGTGA. The CDR3 extends over 17 amino acids. The trim removed 3 bases at V and 1 base at J, leaving 5 bases unmatched. This chain's CDR3 is CASSFNSGGMNTGELFF. As DNA, the CDR3 is TGTGCCAGCAGCTTCAATAGCGGGGGGATGAACACCGGGGAGCTGTTTTTT.

The CDR3 is CASSFLAGAGTEAFF. CDR3 DNA sequence: TGTGCCAGCAGTTTCCTCGCGGGGGCCGGTACTGAAGCTTTCTTT. The genes are TRBV27 and TRBJ1-1; a possible D gene is TRBD1 (6 bases). Trimming took 3 bases from V and 5 from J, leaving 16 bases between them. The CDR3 sequence is 15 residues long. Looked up from germline, CDR1 is MNHEY and CDR2 is SMNVEV (reference sequence).

The chain is built from TRBV19 and TRBJ1-1; 7 bases map to TRBD1. Germline V CDR1 and CDR2: LNHDA, SQIVND (reference sequence). The CDR3 length is 14 residues. V was pared by 4 bases and J by 5 bases, with 7 bases of the junction left unmatched. The CDR3 loop reads CASSTGTVYTEAFF. The CDR3 coding sequence is TGTGCCAGTAGTACCGGGACAGTCTATACTGAAGCTTTCTTT.

V and J are TRBV10-3 and TRBJ1-2; 12 bases are a match to TRBD1. Germline values: CDR1 ENHRY, CDR2 SYGVKD. V lost 6 bases to trimming and J lost 5 bases; unmatched junction nucleotides: 13. The CDR3 totals 17 residues. The CDR3 loop reads CAIRGTGGQESFYGYTF. The CDR3 bases are TGTGCCATCAGGGGGACAGGGGGCCAGGAGAGCTTTTATGGCTACACCTTC.

V is TRBV14 and J is TRBJ2-3; 10 nucleotides match TRBD1. V lost 4 bases and J lost 3; bases outside the gene matches: 1. CDR1 and CDR2 from the germline V gene are SGHDN and FVKESK. This CDR3 is 14 amino acids long. In DNA form, the CDR3 reads TGTGCCAGCAGCCGGACAGGGGGGACAGATACGCAGTATTTT. It yields the protein CASSRTGGTDTQYF. The whole variable domain, remainder taken from reference TRBV14 and TRBJ2-3, is EAGVTQFPSHSVIEKGQTVTLRCDPISGHDNLYWYRRVMGKEIKFLLHFVKESKQDESGMPNNRFLAERTGGTYSTLKVQPAELEDSGVYFCASSRTGGTDTQYFGPGTRLTVL.

The CDR3 DNA reads TGTGCCAGCAGCGCCCGGACAGGGGTGACCGGGGAGCTGTTTTTT. Protein sequence: CASSARTGVTGELFF. The rearrangement links TRBV7-2 to TRBJ2-2; 9 nucleotides match TRBD1. Germline CDR1 is SGHTA and CDR2 is FQGNSA. V was clipped by 5 bases and J by 5 bases; unmatched bases: 6. There are 15 residues in the CDR3. The full variable domain, its missing parts supplied by reference TRBV7-2 and TRBJ2-2, is GAGVSQSPSNKVTEKGKDVELRCDPISGHTALYWYRQSLGQGLEFLIYFQGNSAPDKSGLPSDRFSAERTGGSVSTLTIQRTQQEDSAVYLCASSARTGVTGELFFGEGSRLTVL.